The clone carrying this T cell receptor beta chain was seen many times. CDR1 is DFQATT, CDR2 SNEGSKA, per germline (reference sequence). The CDR3 is 12 amino acids. V gave up 2 bases and J gave up 10 bases; unmatched junction bases: 5. Sampling of bone marrow took place during active disease in every patient. The data stem from a study of read filtering for tumor transcriptome and immune sequencing. The overall study: Whole-transcriptome libraries were prepared after DNase treatment.

From approximately 430 ng of RNA, a library with molecular barcoded alpha/delta and beta/gamma adaptors was made. One entry per CDR3 protein, called by TCRdb with MiXCR from the reads. Of tens of thousands of distinct CDR3 sequences listed, approximately 15% are singletons. The clonotype comes from a donor aged 40 or older with multiple myeloma. The specimen sequenced was a population of CD138-negative cells sorted from bone marrow. J is TRBJ2-1 and V is TRBV20-1; 7 bases align to TRBD1. The CDR3: CSARTDRAEQFF. The CDR3 region has the DNA TGCAGTGCTAGAACAGACAGGGCAGAGCAGTTCTTC.